This TCR beta chain is drawn from a study of T cells in women clearing cervical HPV infection. General study results and limits: Richness plus V gene abundances separated cases from controls with AUC roughly 0.83. TRBV6-7 relative abundance averaged approximately 0.11% in cases and less than 0.2% in controls.

Some clones are missing from TCRdb's copy, which holds only in-frame ones; the method was immunoSEQ multiplex PCR. This repertoire comprises about 39,000 clones; its ten largest clones make up about 5%. A word on this clone: The antigen remains undetermined. The CDR3 end falls 3 residues outside the read, so it is completed with the germline J gene.

HPV was found by MY09/MY11 PCR and dot-blot genotyping. The germline V gene encodes CDR1 SGHNT and CDR2 YYREEE (reference sequence). The CDR3 is 15 residues long. V was trimmed by 4 bases and J by 1 base, leaving 14 bases between them. The sequencing input was blood buffy coat. The genes are TRBV5-4 and TRBJ1-2, with D tentatively TRBD1 (6 bases). The TCR sequence derives from a woman aged 18 to 69 with a cervical HPV16 infection that either progressed to CIN3+ or cleared (not recorded which). The CDR3 sequence: CASSVAGVLNYGYTF. The CDR3 bases that were read are TGTGCCAGCAGCGTAGCAGGGGTACTTAACTATGGC.